A selection of T cell receptor beta chains follows, all from one sample in a study of glioma-infiltrating T cells after dendritic cell vaccination. Clones were sequenced by immunoSEQ multiplex PCR, and TCRdb holds only the in-frame ones, with some missing. Of some 99,000 clones in the sample, 65% to 85% were seen once. The sequences come from blood, collected after dendritic cell vaccination. The receptors here all came from a human donor with glioblastoma. Each CDR3 is given with its conserved first and last residue. The order of the fields is D gene, J gene, clone size, V gene, CDR3 DNA, CDR3 protein. A D gene is named only where the DNA matches it firmly. Size values are once, few and many counts, or a class for expanded clones, and some rows have none.

-	TRBJ2-1	-	TRBV30	TGTGCCTGGAACCCCGGGGGATCTAGTGACATTTCCAATAAGCAGTTCTTC	CAWNPGGSSDISNKQFF
-	TRBJ1-6	once	TRBV9	TGTGCCAGCAGCGTAGGCCAGGGATCAAATTCACCCCTCCACTTT	CASSVGQGSNSPLHF
TRBD1	TRBJ2-2	once	TRBV7-3	TGTGCCAGCAGCTCCACAGGGGGCGGGGGCACCGGGGAGCTGTTTTTT	CASSSTGGGGTGELFF
-	TRBJ2-2	-	TRBV7-7	TGTGCTAGCAGCACCGGACAGGGAGGGACCGGGGAGCTGTTTTTT	CASSTGQGGTGELFF
-	TRBJ1-2	-	TRBV2	TGTGCCAGCAGGGACGGCGGACTCAACTATGGCTACACCTTC	CASRDGGLNYGYTF
-	TRBJ2-3	-	TRBV5-4	TGTGCCAGCAGCTCGTCGAGAGGCACAGATACGCAGTATTTT	CASSSSRGTDTQYF
TRBD1	TRBJ2-7	-	TRBV10-3	TGTGCCATCAGTGCTTTACTATTGACAGGGTCCTACGAGCAGTACTTC	CAISALLLTGSYEQYF
TRBD2	TRBJ2-7	-	TRBV9	TGTGCCAGCAGCCCCCGGGGAGCGGGAAGAGTCCACGAGCAGTACTTC	CASSPRGAGRVHEQYF
-	TRBJ2-5	few	TRBV9	TGTGCCAGCAGCGAATCCGGGACACGCCGAACAGGGGAGACCCAGTACTTC	CASSESGTRRTGETQYF
TRBD1	TRBJ2-5	-	TRBV28	TGTGCCAGCATGAGGACCTTTGTGACAGGGGCGTACCAAGAGACCCAGTACTTC	CASMRTFVTGAYQETQYF
TRBD1	TRBJ2-6	few	TRBV11-2	TGTGCCAGCAGCTCCCTCCGACAGGGGGCACCCGGGGCCAACGTCCTGACTTTC	CASSSLRQGAPGANVLTF
TRBD1	TRBJ2-2	-	TRBV5-3	TGTGCCAGAACCAACGAGGGGGCCTGGGGGAGAGCGAACACCGGGGAGCTGTTTTTT	CARTNEGAWGRANTGELFF
-	TRBJ2-5	-	TRBV10-2	TGCGCCAGCGCCGAGTACCAAGAGACCCAGTACTTC	CASAEYQETQYF
TRBD2	TRBJ2-2	-	TRBV10-3	TGTGCCATCAAGCGGGAGGGAAACACCGGGGAGCTGTTTTTT	CAIKREGNTGELFF
TRBD1	TRBJ2-6	-	TRBV6-6	TGTGCCAGCAGTTTCGACAGGGTTGCTGGGGCCAACGTCCTGACTTTC	CASSFDRVAGANVLTF
TRBD1	TRBJ1-2	-	TRBV27	TGTGCCAGCAGTTGGGACAGGGGGCTTCGAGGCTACACCTTC	CASSWDRGLRGYTF
-	TRBJ1-4	-	TRBV6-5	TGTGCCAGCAGCTACCCCCGACAGGTTCCTAATGAAAAACTGTTTTTT	CASSYPRQVPNEKLFF
-	TRBJ2-6	-	TRBV5-1	TGCGCCAGCAGCTTGGCCCAGGCAGGGATGTCTGGGGCCAACGTCCTGACTTTC	CASSLAQAGMSGANVLTF
TRBD1	TRBJ2-7	-	TRBV19	TGTGCCAGTAGTGAACAGGGGGCGATAGAGCAGTACTTC	CASSEQGAIEQYF
TRBD1	TRBJ2-1	-	TRBV4-2	TGTGCCAGCAGGCCAGCGAAGGGGGCGGGTAATGAGCAGTTCTTC	CASRPAKGAGNEQFF
-	TRBJ1-6	many	TRBV2	TGTGCCAGCAGAGGACTCTTTTCACCCCTCCACTTT	CASRGLFSPLHF
TRBD2	TRBJ2-1	-	TRBV4-1	TGCGCCAGCAGCAAGGGACTAGCTGCGGAGCAGTTCTTC	CASSKGLAAEQFF